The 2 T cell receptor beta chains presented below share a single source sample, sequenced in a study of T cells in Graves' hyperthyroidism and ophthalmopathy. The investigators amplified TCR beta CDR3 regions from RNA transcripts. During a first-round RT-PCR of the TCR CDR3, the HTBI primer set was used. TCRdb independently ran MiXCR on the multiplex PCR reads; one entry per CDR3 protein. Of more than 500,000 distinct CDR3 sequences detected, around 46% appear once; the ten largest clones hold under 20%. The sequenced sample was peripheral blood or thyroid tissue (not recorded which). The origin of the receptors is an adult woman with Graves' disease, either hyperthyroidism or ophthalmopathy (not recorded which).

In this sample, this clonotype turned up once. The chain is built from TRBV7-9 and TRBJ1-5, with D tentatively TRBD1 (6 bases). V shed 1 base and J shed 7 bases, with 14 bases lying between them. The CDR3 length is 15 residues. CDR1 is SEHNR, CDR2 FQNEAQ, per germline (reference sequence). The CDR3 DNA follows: TGTGCCAGCAGCTTAGTACCGGGGGCGAGACAGCCCCAGCATTTT. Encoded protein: CASSLVPGARQPQHF.

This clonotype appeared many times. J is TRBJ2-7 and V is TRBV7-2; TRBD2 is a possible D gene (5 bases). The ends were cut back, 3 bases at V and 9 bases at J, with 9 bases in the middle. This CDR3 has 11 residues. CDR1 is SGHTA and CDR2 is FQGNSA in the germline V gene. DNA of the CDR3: TGTGCCAGCAGCTTTTCCGGGGTGCAGTACTTC. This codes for CASSFSGVQYF.